A selection of T cell receptor beta chains follows, all from one sample in a study of cytomegalovirus exposure and HLA in healthy donors. Sequencing used immunoSEQ multiplex PCR; TCRdb keeps in-frame clones, though not all of them. The sample lists roughly 180,000 clones, more than 75% seen once, with roughly 6.6% in the top ten. The specimen sequenced was PBMCs. The receptors originated from a man aged 30 to 45 in good health and CMV-seropositive. Each CDR3 is given with its conserved first and last residue. A D gene is named only where the DNA matches it firmly.

len,d_gene,v_gene,CDR3aa
15,.,TRBV11-2,CASSNKDSLAHEQYF
13,.,TRBV14,CASAFPGNYGYTF
13,.,TRBV27,CASSFGEENTQYF
14,.,TRBV7-2,CASSLDHGDQPQHF
11,.,TRBV2,CASGGAYGYTF
14,.,TRBV19,CASRSGGRNEKLFF
14,.,TRBV6-5,CASSYMGSYNEQFF
15,TRBD1,TRBV4-1,CASSQERQGPYEQYF
13,.,TRBV5-1,CASRSDSNQPQHF
12,.,TRBV4-1,CASSQGLETQYF
13,TRBD1,TRBV5-4,CASSLTGGNEQFF
14,.,TRBV28,CASKEGGTNEKLFF
10,.,TRBV29-1,CSAVGETQYF
15,TRBD1,TRBV2,CASSEGTVSNQPQHF
16,TRBD2,TRBV4-2,CASSPLAGRSYNEQFF
15,.,TRBV2,CASSGTEQYQETQYF
18,TRBD1,TRBV11-3,CASSPNRGQGIISDTQYF
15,.,TRBV5-1,CASSPENGPEDGYTF
14,.,TRBV28,CASTGEGLGEKLFF
15,.,TRBV5-6,CASSPPSGTAETQYF
20,TRBD1,TRBV6-1,CASSATGGGQARSGANVLTF
15,TRBD1,TRBV9,CASSPGTASTDTQYF
15,.,TRBV27,CASSLGLPGSYEQYF
16,.,TRBV29-1,CSVPLGGADGANVLTF
13,TRBD2,TRBV5-1,CASSLAGGVEQYF
13,.,TRBV6-5,CASRTRVPTRYTF
14,.,TRBV7-3,CASSYLGGKETQYF
16,TRBD2,TRBV6-5,CASSFRPGGSYNEQFF
16,TRBD2,TRBV7-2,CASSPPAGRASNTQYF
16,.,TRBV19,CASSIDGRIKYNEQFF
16,.,TRBV9,CASSVATGETQNTIYF
13,.,TRBV27,CASGRRENSPLHF
15,.,TRBV5-1,CASSLGSRAANEQFF
12,.,TRBV30,CAQQWSSYEQYF
14,TRBD2,TRBV7-2,CASSQAGGPYEQYF
14,.,TRBV7-2,CASSPQRGIHEQYF
15,.,TRBV10-2,CASSESGQKYEKLFF
14,.,TRBV5-5,CASGLRPEPYEQYF
13,.,TRBV7-9,CASSLESNYGYTF
14,.,TRBV19,CASSTRRDNYGYTF
13,.,TRBV11-3,CASSPDGLREAFF
14,TRBD2,TRBV6-6,CASSPGTRTPEQFF
14,.,TRBV9,CASSVGGASDTQYF
16,TRBD2,TRBV11-3,CASSSRGAGGTDTQYF